The clone carrying this T cell receptor (beta chain) is labeled medium-sized. The team produced cDNA through 5'RACE using 10-nucleotide random UMIs. Over 200 million TCR-beta sequences, together covering 15-18 subjects, were produced by every individual sequencing run that was carried out. TCRdb fed the 5' RACE reads into MiXCR, producing one record per CDR3 protein. The repertoire consists of fewer than 40,000 distinct CDR3 sequences, with roughly 3.7% occurring once and the leading ten covering around a quarter. Deletions cut 2 bases from V and 4 bases from J, with 15 bases between. This CDR3 has 15 amino acids. Germline-derived CDR1 and CDR2 are SGHRS and YFSETQ. This entry is derived from a study of neurological immune-mediated disorders.

The chain uses TRBV5-1 and TRBJ2-5, with D perhaps TRBD1 (6 bases). The origin of this receptor is a woman in her 40s in good health. Sequencing was performed on CD4+ T cells from blood. CDR3 DNA: TGCGCCAGCAGCTTTAACCAGGGGACGAGAGAGACCCAGTACTTC. This codes for CASSFNQGTRETQYF.